One and the same sample provided the 24 T cell receptor beta chains below, sequenced in a study of identical twins. TCRdb re-analysed the 5' RACE reads in MiXCR, keeping a single row per CDR3 protein. The sample holds more than 400,000 distinct CDR3 sequences; approximately 16% are singletons and the top ten take roughly 0.46%. This same sample was also part of a study on yellow fever vaccine responses in identical twins.

The sample was CD4+ T cells sorted from blood. Every receptor here comes from a woman aged 18 to 35 in good health.

The rearrangement links TRBV3-1 to TRBJ2-2; D perhaps matches TRBD1 (7 bases). The CDR3 consists of 16 residues. The germline gives CDR1 LGHDT, CDR2 YNNKEL (reference sequence). Deletions cut 5 bases from V and 5 bases from J, with 18 bases between. The CDR3 sequence is CASSLRTGRGTGELFF. The CDR3 region has the DNA TGTGCCAGCAGCTTACGGACAGGCCGGGGGACCGGGGAGCTGTTTTTT.

This clonotype came up a few times. The V and J genes are TRBV10-3 and TRBJ2-5; TRBD1 aligns across 10 bases. The CDR3 extends over 13 amino acids. The ends lost 10 bases at V and 2 bases at J; junction bases unmatched: 4. Germline V gives CDR1 ENHRY, CDR2 SYGVKD. The CDR3 nucleotides are TGTGCCACCAGACAGGGGGCACAAGAGACCCAGTACTTC. Amino acids: CATRQGAQETQYF.

This clonotype occurred a few times. CDR3 in amino acids: CSARWTADNEKLFF. In nucleotides, the CDR3 is TGCAGTGCTAGGTGGACAGCCGATAATGAAAAACTGTTTTTT. The J gene is TRBJ1-4, the V gene TRBV20-1; a weak D match, TRBD1 (6 bases). CDR3 size: 14 residues. Germline V gene sequence: CDR1 DFQATT, CDR2 SNEGSKA (reference sequence). V lost 3 bases, J lost 4 bases, and 12 bases lay in between.

The chain carries TRBV29-1 and TRBJ1-1; D might be TRBD1 (5 bases). Per the germline V gene, CDR1 is SQVTM and CDR2 is ANQGSEA. V was trimmed by 6 bases and J by 4 bases, leaving 18 bases between them. There are 14 residues in the CDR3. The CDR3: CSVARGSGGTEAFF. The CDR3 nucleotides read TGCAGCGTAGCAAGGGGATCGGGTGGCACTGAAGCTTTCTTT.

This clonotype came up a few times. This sequence joins TRBV6-1 and TRBJ1-1; 7 positions agree with TRBD1. Looked up from germline, CDR1 is MNHNS and CDR2 is SASEGT. V dropped 8 bases and J dropped 5; count of bases not matched to a gene: 11. The length of the CDR3 is 14 residues. CDR3 sequence reads: CASGKTGARTEAFF. The CDR3 DNA sequence: TGTGCCAGCGGAAAAACAGGGGCGAGGACTGAAGCTTTCTTT.

This clonotype was counted only a few times. The rearrangement links TRBV9 to TRBJ2-2, with D uncertain. The CDR3 runs to 13 residues. Germline values: CDR1 SGDLS, CDR2 YYNGEE. The ends were cut back, 3 bases at V and 1 base at J, with 4 bases in the middle. CDR3 sequence: CASSELNTGELFF. CDR3 DNA: TGTGCCAGCAGCGAACTGAACACCGGGGAGCTGTTTTTT.

The chain recombines TRBV7-2 with TRBJ2-2; D not certain. Germline lookup yields CDR1 SGHTA and CDR2 FQGNSA. Trimming took 4 bases from V and 5 from J, leaving 8 bases between them. The CDR3 has 13 amino acids. The CDR3 DNA reads as TGTGCCAGCAGCTCAGCAACGACCGGGGAGCTGTTTTTT. This gives the protein CASSSATTGELFF.

The V gene is TRBV5-1, the J gene TRBJ2-1, with D possibly TRBD1 on 5 matching bases. The CDR3 has 15 amino acids. With 1 base removed from V and 5 bases from J, the gap between germline ends came to 13 bases. Germline V lookup: CDR1 SGHRS, CDR2 YFSETQ. CDR3 coding DNA: TGCGCCAGCAGCTTGACCGTTGGGGCAAACAATGAGCAGTTCTTC. It specifies CASSLTVGANNEQFF.

The gene calls are TRBV20-1 and TRBJ2-7; D possibly corresponds to TRBD1 (5 bases). The V gene lost 4 bases and the J gene lost 0 bases, with 13 bases spanning the gap. CDR1 DFQATT and CDR2 SNEGSKA come from the germline V gene (reference sequence). CDR3 length: 14 residues. The CDR3 sequence: CSATRQPNSYEQYF. CDR3 in DNA: TGCAGTGCTACGCGACAGCCCAACTCCTACGAGCAGTACTTC.

This clonotype was seen more than once but under ten times. In nucleotides, the CDR3 is TGTGCCAGCAGTCGAGTGGGTGCGAAAGGTGAAGCTTTCTTT. Amino acids: CASSRVGAKGEAFF. The chain uses TRBV3-1 and TRBJ1-1; D gene uncertain. The V and J ends lost 6 bases and 7 bases respectively, with 18 bases between them. This CDR3 spans 14 amino acids. Germline V CDR1 and CDR2: LGHDT, YNNKEL (reference sequence).

This clonotype occurred many times. The chain joins TRBV24-1 to TRBJ1-2; D uncertain. The CDR3 totals 14 residues. V was clipped by 2 bases and J by 3 bases, with 9 bases between them. In germline, CDR1 is KGHDR, CDR2 SFDVKD. CDR3 nucleotides: TGTGCCACCAGTGATTCGCTCACCGACTATGGCTACACCTTC. It encodes CATSDSLTDYGYTF.

The chain combines TRBV2 with TRBJ2-5; D is possibly TRBD1 or TRBD2 (5 bases each). Germline V gene data show CDR1 as SNHLY and CDR2 as FYNNEI. The CDR3 covers 14 residues. Trimming left V 3 bases short and J 1 base short, with 9 bases between. This CDR3 reads CASSDWDPQETQYF. CDR3 sequence (DNA): TGTGCCAGCAGTGATTGGGACCCCCAAGAGACCCAGTACTTC.

The chain has TRBV4-1 and TRBJ2-7; D remains unclear. There are 13 residues in the CDR3. In germline, CDR1 is MGHRA, CDR2 YSYEKL. V dropped 2 bases and J dropped 7 bases, with 12 bases sitting between them. As DNA, the CDR3 is TGCGCCAGCAGCCAACCGGGTTTCCTTGAGCAGTACTTC. It encodes CASSQPGFLEQYF.

J is TRBJ2-3 and V is TRBV5-6, with D maybe TRBD2 (7 bases). Trimming left V 4 bases short and J 0 bases short, with 15 bases between. The V gene's germline CDR1 is SGHDT and CDR2 YYEEEE. CDR3 length equals 16 residues. In DNA, the CDR3 is TGTGCCAGCAGCGGGGGGGCGTTATCTAGCACAGATACGCAGTATTTT. This translates into CASSGGALSSTDTQYF.

This clonotype came up a few times. The chain carries TRBV4-1 and TRBJ2-2, with TRBD2 matching 14 bases. V shed 4 bases, J shed 3 bases, and the junction held 7 bases outside the gene matches. Looked up from germline, CDR1 is MGHRA and CDR2 is YSYEKL. There are 18 residues in the CDR3. The CDR3 DNA reads as TGCGCCAGCAGCCGGACCGGGACTAGCGGGAGTTACACCGGGGAGCTGTTTTTT. Protein: CASSRTGTSGSYTGELFF.

This clonotype was seen a handful of times. The chain is built from TRBV25-1 and TRBJ2-5; D gene ambiguous. From germline, CDR1 is MGHDK and CDR2 SYGVNS. The CDR3 spans 15 residues. V was clipped by 2 bases and J by 2 bases, with 12 bases between them. The DNA of the CDR3 is TGTGCCAGCAGTGAAGGAGAGCTGTCTCAAGAGACCCAGTACTTC. It yields the protein CASSEGELSQETQYF. Supplemented by reference TRBV25-1 and TRBJ2-5, the full variable domain reads EADIYQTPRYLVIGTGKKITLECSQTMGHDKMYWYQQDPGMELHLIHYSYGVNSTEKGDLSSESTVSRIRTEHFPLTLESARPSHTSQYLCASSEGELSQETQYFGPGTRLLVL.

This clonotype has ten or more counts. The chain is built from TRBV5-1 and TRBJ1-1; D gene uncertain. V lost 4 bases and J lost 1, with 8 bases in between. Per the germline V gene, CDR1 is SGHRS and CDR2 is YFSETQ. This CDR3 is 13 amino acids long. CDR3 bases: TGCGCCAGCAGCCCGCGATCGAACACTGAAGCTTTCTTT. Translation gives CASSPRSNTEAFF.

This clonotype was detected only a few times. The genes are TRBV12-3 or TRBV12-4 and TRBJ1-2; D is unresolved. Trimming left V 5 bases short and J 4 bases short, with 8 bases between. The CDR3 is 12 amino acids. CDR3 residues: CASSLQIYGYTF. The CDR3 DNA is TGTGCCAGCAGTCTTCAGATCTATGGCTACACCTTC.

This clonotype was counted ten times or more. The V gene is TRBV20-1, the J gene TRBJ1-1; no clear D. The CDR3 has 13 residues. Germline CDR1 DFQATT, CDR2 SNEGSKA (reference sequence). V was shortened by 7 bases and J by 0 bases, with 12 bases between the two germline ends. CDR3 protein: CSVFYRMNTEAFF. CDR3 DNA sequence: TGCAGTGTTTTTTACAGAATGAACACTGAAGCTTTCTTT.

The chain combines TRBV28 with TRBJ2-5; the D is unclear. The length of the CDR3 is 14 residues. Trimming cost V 7 bases and J 3 bases, with 15 bases left between them. The germline V gene encodes CDR1 MDHEN and CDR2 SYDVKM. The CDR3 bases are TGTGCCAGCACCTCTAGGCTCGCTAAAGAGACCCAGTACTTC. Translating gives CASTSRLAKETQYF.

This clonotype was observed a few times. The rearrangement links TRBV20-1 to TRBJ2-7; TRBD1 matches at 9 bases. The trim removed 6 bases at V and 5 bases at J, leaving 5 bases unmatched. Germline V gene sequence: CDR1 DFQATT, CDR2 SNEGSKA (reference sequence). The CDR3 loop spans 12 amino acids. Here the CDR3 DNA reads TGCAGTGCCGGGGACAGGGTGGACGAGCAGTACGTC. This gives the protein CSAGDRVDEQYV.

J is TRBJ1-5 and V is TRBV12-3 or TRBV12-4; no definite D call. V was pared by 0 bases and J by 4 bases, with 4 bases between. The CDR3 has 13 residues. The CDR3 region has the DNA TGTGCCAGCAGTTTAGCGAGGAATCAGCCCCAGCATTTT. Translated, it gives CASSLARNQPQHF.

The CDR3 coding sequence is TGTGCCAGCAGCCTGGATAGCGGGAGTCCCCCCTACGAGCAGTACTTC. This encodes CASSLDSGSPPYEQYF. This chain uses TRBV11-3 with TRBJ2-7; 9 nucleotides line up with TRBD2. The CDR3 contains 16 residues. With 5 bases clipped from V and 2 bases from J, the junction kept 10 bases outside the gene matches. Germline V gene lookup returns CDR1 SGHNT and CDR2 YENEEA. Combining the CDR3 with reference TRBV11-3 and TRBJ2-7 gives the whole variable domain EAGVVQSPRYKIIEKKQPVAFWCNPISGHNTLYWYLQNLGQGPELLIRYENEEAVDDSQLPKDRFSAERLKGVDSTLKIQPAELGDSAVYLCASSLDSGSPPYEQYFGPGTRLTVT.

This clonotype was observed at least ten times. The chain links TRBV18 to TRBJ1-5; maybe TRBD1 (6 bases). This CDR3 region has 14 residues. Trimming took off 5 bases at V and 7 bases at J, with 15 bases between the two ends. Germline lookup yields CDR1 KGHSH and CDR2 LQKENI. CDR3 in DNA: TGTGCCAGCTCAACTGTGGGGGGCGACCAGCCCCAGCATTTT. Translating it yields CASSTVGGDQPQHF.